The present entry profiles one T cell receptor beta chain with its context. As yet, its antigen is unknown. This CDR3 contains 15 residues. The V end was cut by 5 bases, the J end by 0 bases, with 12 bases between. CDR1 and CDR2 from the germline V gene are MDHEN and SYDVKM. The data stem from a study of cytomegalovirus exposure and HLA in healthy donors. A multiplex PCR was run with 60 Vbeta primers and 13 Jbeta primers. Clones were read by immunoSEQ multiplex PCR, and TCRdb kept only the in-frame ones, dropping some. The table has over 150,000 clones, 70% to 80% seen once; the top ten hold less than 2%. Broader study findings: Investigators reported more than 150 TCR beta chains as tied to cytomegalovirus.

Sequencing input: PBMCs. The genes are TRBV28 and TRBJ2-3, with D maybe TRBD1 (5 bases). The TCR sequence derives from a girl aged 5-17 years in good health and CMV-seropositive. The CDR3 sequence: CASSTSGLSTDTQYF. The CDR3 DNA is TGTGCCAGCAGTACTTCAGGGTTGAGCACAGATACGCAGTATTTT.